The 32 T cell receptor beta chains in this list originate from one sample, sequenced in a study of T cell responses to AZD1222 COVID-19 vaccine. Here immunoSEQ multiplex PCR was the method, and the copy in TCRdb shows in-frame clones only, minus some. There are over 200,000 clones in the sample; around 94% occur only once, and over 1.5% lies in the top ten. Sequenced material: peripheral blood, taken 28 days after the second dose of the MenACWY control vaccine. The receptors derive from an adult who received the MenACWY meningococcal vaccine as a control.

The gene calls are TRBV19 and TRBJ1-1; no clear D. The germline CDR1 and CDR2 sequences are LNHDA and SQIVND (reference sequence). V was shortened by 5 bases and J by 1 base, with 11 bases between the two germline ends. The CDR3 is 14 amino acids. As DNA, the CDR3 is TGTGCCAGTAGTCCCTACACAGCGAACACTGAAGCTTTCTTT. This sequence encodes CASSPYTANTEAFF.

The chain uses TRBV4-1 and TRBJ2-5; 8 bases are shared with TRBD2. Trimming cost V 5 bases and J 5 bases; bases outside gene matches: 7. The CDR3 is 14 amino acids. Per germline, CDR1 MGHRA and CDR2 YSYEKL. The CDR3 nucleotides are TGCGCCAGCAGCAGCAGCGGGAGCGGGGAGACCCAGTACTTC. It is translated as CASSSSGSGETQYF.

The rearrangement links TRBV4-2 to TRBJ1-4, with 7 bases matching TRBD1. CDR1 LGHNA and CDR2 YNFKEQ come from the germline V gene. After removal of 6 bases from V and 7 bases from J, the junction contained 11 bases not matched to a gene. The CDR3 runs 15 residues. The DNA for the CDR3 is TGTGCCAGCAGTAAAGAGGGGGCCATGGTTGAAAAACTGTTTTTT. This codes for CASSKEGAMVEKLFF.

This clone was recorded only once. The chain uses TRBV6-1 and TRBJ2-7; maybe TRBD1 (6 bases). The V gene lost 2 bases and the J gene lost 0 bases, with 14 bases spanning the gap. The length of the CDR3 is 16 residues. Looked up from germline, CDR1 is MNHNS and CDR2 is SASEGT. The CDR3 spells CASSELMRGSSYEQYF. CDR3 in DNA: TGTGCCAGCAGTGAACTTATGAGGGGGAGCTCCTACGAGCAGTACTTC.

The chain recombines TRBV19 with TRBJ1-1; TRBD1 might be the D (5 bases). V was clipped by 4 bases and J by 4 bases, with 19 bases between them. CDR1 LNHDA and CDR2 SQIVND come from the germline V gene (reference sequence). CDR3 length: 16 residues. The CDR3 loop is CASSTPWRGGGTEAFF. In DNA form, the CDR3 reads TGTGCCAGTAGTACCCCTTGGCGGGGCGGGGGCACTGAAGCTTTCTTT.

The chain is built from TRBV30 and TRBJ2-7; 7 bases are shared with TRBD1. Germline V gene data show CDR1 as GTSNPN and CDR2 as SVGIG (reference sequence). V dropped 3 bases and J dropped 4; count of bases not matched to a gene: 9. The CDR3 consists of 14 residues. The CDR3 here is CAWRAPGQLYEQYF. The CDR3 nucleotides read TGTGCCTGGAGGGCCCCGGGACAGCTTTACGAGCAGTACTTC.

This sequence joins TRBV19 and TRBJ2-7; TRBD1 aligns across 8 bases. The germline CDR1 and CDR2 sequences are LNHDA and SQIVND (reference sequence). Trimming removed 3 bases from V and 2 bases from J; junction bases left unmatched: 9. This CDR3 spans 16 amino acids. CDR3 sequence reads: CASSIVSGTGPYEQYF. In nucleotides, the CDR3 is TGTGCCAGTAGTATCGTTTCCGGGACAGGACCCTACGAGCAGTACTTC.

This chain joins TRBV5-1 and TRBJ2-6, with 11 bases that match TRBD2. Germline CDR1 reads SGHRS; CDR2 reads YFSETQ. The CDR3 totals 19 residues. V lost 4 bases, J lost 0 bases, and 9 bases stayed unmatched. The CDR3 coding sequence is TGCGCCAGCAGCCCACGGGGACTAGCGGTAACCTCTGGGGCCAACGTCCTGACTTTC. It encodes CASSPRGLAVTSGANVLTF.

The CDR3 sequence is CASSSPAGAADTQYF. DNA for the CDR3: TGCGCCAGCAGCTCACCAGCGGGAGCGGCAGATACGCAGTATTTT. V is TRBV5-1 and J is TRBJ2-3; TRBD2 aligns across 8 bases. The V segment lost 3 bases and the J segment 4 bases; nucleotides outside the gene matches: 7. This CDR3 has 15 amino acids. The germline CDR1 and CDR2 sequences are SGHRS and YFSETQ.

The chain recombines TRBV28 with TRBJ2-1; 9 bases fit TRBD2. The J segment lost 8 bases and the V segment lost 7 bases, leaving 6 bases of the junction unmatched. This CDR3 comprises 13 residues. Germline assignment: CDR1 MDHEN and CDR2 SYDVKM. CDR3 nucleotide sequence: TGTGCCAGCAAGGCGGGAGGGGTAGATGAGCAGTTCTTC. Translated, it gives CASKAGGVDEQFF.

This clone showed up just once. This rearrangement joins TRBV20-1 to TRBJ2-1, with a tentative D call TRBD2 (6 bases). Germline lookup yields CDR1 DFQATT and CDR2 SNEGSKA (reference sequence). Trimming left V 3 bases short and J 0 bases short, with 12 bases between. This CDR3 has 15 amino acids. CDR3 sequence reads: CSASGGLSSYNEQFF. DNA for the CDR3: TGCAGTGCTAGTGGAGGGTTAAGCTCCTACAATGAGCAGTTCTTC.

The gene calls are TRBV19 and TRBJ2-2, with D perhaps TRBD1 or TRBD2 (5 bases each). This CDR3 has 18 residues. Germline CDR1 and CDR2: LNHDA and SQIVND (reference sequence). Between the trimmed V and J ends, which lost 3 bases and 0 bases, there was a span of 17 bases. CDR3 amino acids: CASSIHDLGPANTGELFF. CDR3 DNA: TGTGCCAGTAGTATCCATGATCTGGGACCGGCGAACACCGGGGAGCTGTTTTTT.

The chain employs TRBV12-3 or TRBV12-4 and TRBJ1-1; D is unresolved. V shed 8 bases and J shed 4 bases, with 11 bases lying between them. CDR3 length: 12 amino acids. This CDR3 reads CASAGDGTEAFF. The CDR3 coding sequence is TGTGCCAGCGCGGGAGACGGCACTGAAGCTTTCTTT.

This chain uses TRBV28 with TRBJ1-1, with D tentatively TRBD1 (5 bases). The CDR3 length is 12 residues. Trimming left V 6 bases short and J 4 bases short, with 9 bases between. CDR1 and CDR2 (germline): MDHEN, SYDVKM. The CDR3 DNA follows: TGTGCCAGCAGCCCCGACAGCACTGAAGCTTTCTTT. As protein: CASSPDSTEAFF.

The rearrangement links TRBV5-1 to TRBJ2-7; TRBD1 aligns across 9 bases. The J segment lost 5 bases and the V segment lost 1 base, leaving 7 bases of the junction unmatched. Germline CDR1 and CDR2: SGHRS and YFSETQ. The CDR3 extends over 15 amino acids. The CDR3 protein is CASSLTGTGNHEQYF. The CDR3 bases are TGCGCCAGCAGCTTGACCGGGACAGGGAATCACGAGCAGTACTTC.

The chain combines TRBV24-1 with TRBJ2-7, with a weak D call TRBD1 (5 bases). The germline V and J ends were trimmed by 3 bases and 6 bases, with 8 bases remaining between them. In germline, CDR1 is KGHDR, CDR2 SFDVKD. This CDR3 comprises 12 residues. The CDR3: CATSDLGREQYF. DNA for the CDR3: TGTGCCACCAGTGATCTGGGGCGCGAGCAGTACTTC.

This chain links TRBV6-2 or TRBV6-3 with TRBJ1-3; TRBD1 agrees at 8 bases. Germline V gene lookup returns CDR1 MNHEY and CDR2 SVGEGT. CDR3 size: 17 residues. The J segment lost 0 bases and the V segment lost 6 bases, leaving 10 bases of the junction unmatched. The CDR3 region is CASRPYWTGSSGNTIYF. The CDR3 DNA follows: TGTGCCAGCAGACCTTACTGGACAGGGAGCTCTGGAAACACCATATATTTT.

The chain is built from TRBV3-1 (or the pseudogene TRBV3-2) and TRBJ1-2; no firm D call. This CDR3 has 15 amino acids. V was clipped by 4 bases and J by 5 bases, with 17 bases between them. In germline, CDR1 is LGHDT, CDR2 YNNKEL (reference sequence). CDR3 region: CASSRLGDMGYGYTF. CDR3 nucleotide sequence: TGTGCCAGCAGCCGATTGGGAGATATGGGATATGGCTACACCTTC.

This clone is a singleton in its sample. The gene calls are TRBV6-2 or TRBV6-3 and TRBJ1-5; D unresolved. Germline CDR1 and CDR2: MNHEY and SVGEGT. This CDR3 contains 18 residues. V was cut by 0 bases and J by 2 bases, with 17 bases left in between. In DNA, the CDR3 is TGTGCCAGCAGTTACTCGGTGGTGGTAGCAGGTCGCAATCAGCCCCAGCATTTT. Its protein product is CASSYSVVVAGRNQPQHF.

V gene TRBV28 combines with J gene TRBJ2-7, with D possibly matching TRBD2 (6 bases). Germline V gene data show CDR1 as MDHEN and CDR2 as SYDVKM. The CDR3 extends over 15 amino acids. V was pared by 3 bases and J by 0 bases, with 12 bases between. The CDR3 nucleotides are TGTGCCAGCAGTTTGGGGGGATTTACCTCCTACGAGCAGTACTTC. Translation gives CASSLGGFTSYEQYF.

The CDR3 protein is CASSPLRGASDTQYF. DNA of the CDR3: TGTGCCAGCTCACCACTCCGAGGGGCCTCAGATACGCAGTATTTT. The rearrangement joins TRBV18 to TRBJ2-3; perhaps D is TRBD1 or TRBD2 (5 bases each). This CDR3 region has 15 residues. V lost 1 base and J 4 bases, leaving 12 bases between the germline ends. Germline V CDR1 and CDR2: KGHSH, LQKENI.

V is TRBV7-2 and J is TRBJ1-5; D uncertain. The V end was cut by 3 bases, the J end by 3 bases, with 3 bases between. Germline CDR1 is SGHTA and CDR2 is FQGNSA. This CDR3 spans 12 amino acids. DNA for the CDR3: TGTGCCAGCAGCTTCCTCAATCAGCCCCAGCATTTT. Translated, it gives CASSFLNQPQHF.

CDR3: CASSLAGKNTEAFF. Written as DNA, the CDR3 is TGTGCCAGCAGCTTAGCAGGGAAGAACACTGAAGCTTTCTTT. The chain links TRBV7-9 to TRBJ1-1; D is undetermined. The CDR3 is made up of 14 amino acids. Germline CDR1 is SEHNR and CDR2 is FQNEAQ (reference sequence). V was cut by 0 bases and J by 1 base, with 6 bases left in between. Full variable domain (remainder filled in from reference TRBV7-9 and TRBJ1-1): DTGVSQNPRHKITKRGQNVTFRCDPISEHNRLYWYRQTLGQGPEFLTYFQNEAQLEKSRLLSDRFSAERPKGSFSTLEIQRTEQGDSAMYLCASSLAGKNTEAFFGQGTRLTVV.

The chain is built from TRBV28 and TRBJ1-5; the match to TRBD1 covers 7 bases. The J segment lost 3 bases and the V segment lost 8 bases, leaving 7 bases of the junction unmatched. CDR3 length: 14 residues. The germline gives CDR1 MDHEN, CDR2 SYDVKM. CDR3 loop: CASWDSGNNQPQHF. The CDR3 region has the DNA TGTGCCAGCTGGGACAGTGGAAACAATCAGCCCCAGCATTTT.

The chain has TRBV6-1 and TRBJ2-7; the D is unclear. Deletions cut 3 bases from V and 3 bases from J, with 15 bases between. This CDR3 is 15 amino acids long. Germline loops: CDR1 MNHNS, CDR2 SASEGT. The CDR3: CASSEPAVSGYEQYF. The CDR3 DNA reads TGTGCCAGCAGTGAGCCCGCGGTTTCGGGCTACGAGCAGTACTTC.

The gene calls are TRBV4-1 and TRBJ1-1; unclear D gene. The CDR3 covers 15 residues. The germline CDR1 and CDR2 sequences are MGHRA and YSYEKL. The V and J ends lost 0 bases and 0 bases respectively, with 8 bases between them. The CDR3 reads CASSQDPQMNTEAFF. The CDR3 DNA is TGCGCCAGCAGCCAAGACCCACAAATGAACACTGAAGCTTTCTTT.

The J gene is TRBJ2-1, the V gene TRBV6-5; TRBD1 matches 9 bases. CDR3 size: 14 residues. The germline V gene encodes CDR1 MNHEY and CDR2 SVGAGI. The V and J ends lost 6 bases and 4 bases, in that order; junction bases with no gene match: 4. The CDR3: CASRGQGRYNEQFF. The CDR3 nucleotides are TGTGCCAGCAGGGGACAGGGAAGGTACAATGAGCAGTTCTTC.

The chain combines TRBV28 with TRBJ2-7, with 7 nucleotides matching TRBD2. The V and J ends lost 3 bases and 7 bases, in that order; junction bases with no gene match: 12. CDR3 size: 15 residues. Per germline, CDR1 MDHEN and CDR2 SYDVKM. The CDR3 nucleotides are TGTGCCAGCAGTTTTCCGGAGGGAGGGTTTCATGAGCAGTACTTC. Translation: CASSFPEGGFHEQYF.

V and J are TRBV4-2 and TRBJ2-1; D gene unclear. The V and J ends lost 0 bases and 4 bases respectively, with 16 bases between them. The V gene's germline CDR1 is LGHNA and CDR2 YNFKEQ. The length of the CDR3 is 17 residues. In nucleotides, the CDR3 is TGTGCCAGCAGCCAAGAGGGAACCACTGAGGCTTACAATGAGCAGTTCTTC. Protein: CASSQEGTTEAYNEQFF.

Here the CDR3 reads CATSDRGLGGHEQFF. CDR3 nucleotides: TGTGCCACCAGTGATAGGGGTTTGGGGGGCCACGAGCAGTTCTTC. This chain joins TRBV24-1 and TRBJ2-1; the D gene could be TRBD1 or TRBD2 (6 bases each). CDR3 length: 15 residues. V was trimmed by 3 bases and J by 10 bases, leaving 18 bases between them. Germline CDR1 KGHDR, CDR2 SFDVKD.

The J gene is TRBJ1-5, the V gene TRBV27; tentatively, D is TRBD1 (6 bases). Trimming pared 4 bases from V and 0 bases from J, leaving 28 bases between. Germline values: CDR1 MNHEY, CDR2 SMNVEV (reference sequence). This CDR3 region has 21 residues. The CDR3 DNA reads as TGTGCCAGCAGTTCTGGTAAATGGACAGCGGGGGTTGGGTATAGCAATCAGCCCCAGCATTTT. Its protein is CASSSGKWTAGVGYSNQPQHF.

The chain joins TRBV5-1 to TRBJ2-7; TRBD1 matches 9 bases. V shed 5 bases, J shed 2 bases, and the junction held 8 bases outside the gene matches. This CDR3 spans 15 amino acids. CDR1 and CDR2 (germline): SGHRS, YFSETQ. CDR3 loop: CASSQPGTGTYEQYF. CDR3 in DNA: TGCGCCAGCAGTCAACCCGGGACAGGGACCTACGAGCAGTACTTC.